This entry lists 21 T cell receptor beta chains sequenced from one sample in a study of CD8 T cells in ankylosing spondylitis. TCRdb called the 5' RACE reads again in MiXCR, with one record for every CDR3 protein. The sample lists 290,000 or so distinct CDR3 sequences; around 21% were seen once. The material sequenced was blood, either unsorted or a sorted T cell fraction (not recorded which). These receptors were obtained from a female donor with ankylosing spondylitis or in good health (not recorded which).

This clonotype has only a few counts. V is TRBV7-9 and J is TRBJ2-3; D is uncertain. Germline-derived CDR1 and CDR2 are SEHNR and FQNEAQ (reference sequence). The V and J ends lost 6 bases and 6 bases respectively, with 16 bases between them. This CDR3 comprises 14 residues. The CDR3 protein is CASRVDSGGDTQYF. CDR3 in DNA: TGTGCCAGCAGAGTTGACTCGGGCGGCGATACGCAGTATTTT. The full variable domain, its missing parts supplied by reference TRBV7-9 and TRBJ2-3, is DTGVSQNPRHKITKRGQNVTFRCDPISEHNRLYWYRQTLGQGPEFLTYFQNEAQLEKSRLLSDRFSAERPKGSFSTLEIQRTEQGDSAMYLCASRVDSGGDTQYFGPGTRLTVL.

This clonotype was recorded many times. V usage is TRBV11-1 and J usage is TRBJ2-7, with 8 bases that match TRBD1. CDR1 is SGHAT, CDR2 FQDESV, per germline (reference sequence). The CDR3 length is 17 residues. Unmatched junction bases numbered 12, after V lost 5 bases and J lost 0 bases. As DNA, the CDR3 is TGTGCCAGCAGCCCCAGCCCGTGGCAGGGGGCCTCCTACGAGCAGTACTTC. It specifies CASSPSPWQGASYEQYF.

The rearrangement joins TRBV10-3 to TRBJ2-7; TRBD2 aligns across 13 bases. CDR3 size: 18 residues. J lost 0 bases, V lost 8 bases, and 13 bases had no gene match. Per the germline V gene, CDR1 is ENHRY and CDR2 is SYGVKD. CDR3 residues: CAISPGLAGRGGSYEQYF. Written as DNA, the CDR3 is TGTGCCATCTCCCCGGGACTAGCGGGAAGAGGAGGCTCCTACGAGCAGTACTTC.

This clonotype was recorded at least ten times. The V gene is TRBV19, the J gene TRBJ2-1; D unclear. V lost 3 bases, J lost 7 bases, and 7 bases lay in between. The CDR3 runs to 12 residues. CDR1 is LNHDA, CDR2 SQIVND, per germline (reference sequence). This CDR3 reads CASSIFPNEQFF. The DNA of the CDR3 is TGTGCCAGTAGTATCTTCCCAAATGAGCAGTTCTTC.

The rearrangement links TRBV4-2 to TRBJ1-2; D gene unclear. The CDR3 totals 13 residues. Per germline, CDR1 LGHNA and CDR2 YNFKEQ. The V end was cut by 5 bases, the J end by 3 bases, with 10 bases between. CDR3 DNA: TGTGCCAGCAGCTCCCCAGGCCACTATGGCTACACCTTC. It codes for CASSSPGHYGYTF.

This clonotype was detected many times. The chain recombines TRBV29-1 with TRBJ1-6; maybe TRBD1 (6 bases). The CDR3 loop spans 13 amino acids. V dropped 5 bases and J dropped 11 bases, with 16 bases sitting between them. Looked up from germline, CDR1 is SQVTM and CDR2 is ANQGSEA. CDR3 in amino acids: CSVQSGEYAPLHF. In DNA form, the CDR3 reads TGCAGCGTTCAGTCAGGGGAGTATGCACCCCTCCACTTT.

This clonotype turned up a few times. The chain has TRBV11-2 and TRBJ2-1; tentatively, D is TRBD1 or TRBD2 (5 bases each). This CDR3 has 17 residues. Germline assignment: CDR1 SGHAT and CDR2 FQNNGV. Trimming removed 1 base at V and 4 bases at J, with 17 bases between. CDR3 DNA: TGTGCCAGCAGCTTAGGCTTGGGACCACCGACGTACAATGAGCAGTTCTTC. This codes for CASSLGLGPPTYNEQFF. The full variable domain, with the rest looked up from reference TRBV11-2 and TRBJ2-1, is EAGVAQSPRYKIIEKRQSVAFWCNPISGHATLYWYQQILGQGPKLLIQFQNNGVVDDSQLPKDRFSAERLKGVDSTLKIQPAKLEDSAVYLCASSLGLGPPTYNEQFFGPGTRLTVL.

In its sample, this clonotype was seen a few times. V and J are TRBV12-3 or TRBV12-4 and TRBJ2-6, with TRBD1 matching 12 bases. V trimming: 4 bases; J trimming: 5 bases; junction bases outside the gene matches: 12. The CDR3 totals 19 residues. This CDR3 reads CASSSRGGQGASRANVLTF. The DNA for the CDR3 is TGTGCCAGCAGTTCTCGAGGGGGACAGGGGGCTTCGAGGGCCAACGTCCTGACTTTC.

The sample holds many counts of this clonotype. The rearrangement links TRBV6-5 to TRBJ2-3; 8 bases are a match to TRBD1. V shed 0 bases, J shed 4 bases, and the junction held 9 bases outside the gene matches. This CDR3 has 17 amino acids. Germline V gene lookup returns CDR1 MNHEY and CDR2 SVGAGI. In DNA form, the CDR3 reads TGTGCCAGCAGTTACTCTTGGACGGGACAGGTGTCAGATACGCAGTATTTT. It translates to CASSYSWTGQVSDTQYF.

The J gene is TRBJ2-1, the V gene TRBV5-4, with 13 bases matching TRBD2. The CDR3 extends over 16 amino acids. Looked up from germline, CDR1 is SGHNT and CDR2 is YYREEE (reference sequence). V trimming: 4 bases; J trimming: 8 bases; junction bases outside the gene matches: 9. The CDR3: CASSQGLAGDIYEQFF. The DNA of the CDR3 is TGTGCCAGCAGCCAAGGACTAGCGGGAGACATTTATGAGCAGTTCTTC. Using reference TRBV5-4 and TRBJ2-1 for the parts outside the CDR3, the full variable domain is ETGVTQSPTHLIKTRGQQVTLRCSSQSGHNTVSWYQQALGQGPQFIFQYYREEENGRGNFPPRFSGLQFPNYSSELNVNALELDDSALYLCASSQGLAGDIYEQFFGPGTRLTVL.

For the CDR3, the DNA is TGCGCCCGCTCGGGCTATAGCAATCAGCCCCAGCATTTT. Translated, it gives CARSGYSNQPQHF. This sequence joins TRBV23-1 and TRBJ1-5; D gene unclear. TRBV23-1 is filed as an ORF, its function uncertain. Trimming cost V 11 bases and J 0 bases, with 11 bases left between them. The CDR3 runs 13 residues.

This clonotype showed up just a few times. This sequence joins TRBV20-1 and TRBJ2-1; the match to TRBD2 covers 11 bases. The germline V gene has CDR1 DFQATT and CDR2 SNEGSKA (reference sequence). The CDR3 sequence is 17 residues long. Trimming cost V 7 bases and J 0 bases; bases outside gene matches: 11. The CDR3, as DNA: TGCAGTGGGCCCGGGACTAGCGGCAGTAGCTCCTACAATGAGCAGTTCTTC. Translating it yields CSGPGTSGSSSYNEQFF.

A word on this clonotype: A much larger clone lies a single base off, so this may be a read error. The V call is TRBV5-1, the J call TRBJ2-1; no clear D gene. The CDR3 consists of 13 residues. Germline V gene data show CDR1 as SGHRS and CDR2 as YFSETQ. Trimming pared 0 bases from V and 15 bases from J, leaving 16 bases between. The CDR3 coding sequence is TGCGCCAGCAGCTTGGGTGGCAAGGTTGCGCGGTTCTTC. Translating gives CASSLGGKVARFF.

CDR3 sequence: CASSLLLGAVAYEQYF. In nucleotides, the CDR3 is TGTGCCAGCAGTTTGCTCCTGGGGGCGGTCGCCTACGAGCAGTACTTC. This sequence joins TRBV6-5 and TRBJ2-7; D is possibly TRBD1 (6 bases). V was trimmed by 4 bases and J by 2 bases, leaving 18 bases between them. The germline gives CDR1 MNHEY, CDR2 SVGAGI. The CDR3 is 16 residues long.

V usage is TRBV5-1 and J usage is TRBJ2-1; D gene ambiguous. Germline CDR1 is SGHRS and CDR2 is YFSETQ. The CDR3 is 15 amino acids. V gave up 0 bases and J gave up 4 bases, with 11 bases separating them. The CDR3 bases are TGCGCCAGCAGCTTGGCCGGGTCTGCTTACAATGAGCAGTTCTTC. This sequence encodes CASSLAGSAYNEQFF.

The chain couples TRBV1 to TRBJ2-3; the table's D call TRBD1 went unverified against the DNA. TRBV1 is classified as a pseudogene. This CDR3 contains 17 residues. The CDR3 DNA reads TGCACCAGCAGCCAAGACGACAGCGCCGATTACACAGATACGCAGTATTTT. Translated: CTSSQDDSADYTDTQYF.

This clonotype was seen just once. V and J are TRBV27 and TRBJ2-3, with 8 bases lining up with TRBD2. The CDR3 contains 15 residues. From germline, CDR1 is MNHEY and CDR2 SMNVEV (reference sequence). Trimming cost V 6 bases and J 2 bases; bases outside gene matches: 7. CDR3 coding DNA: TGTGCCAGCAGACACCAAGCGGGAGCCACAGATACGCAGTATTTT. It codes for CASRHQAGATDTQYF.

This clonotype was counted between two and nine times. The chain employs TRBV7-3 and TRBJ2-1; the match to TRBD2 covers 11 bases. Germline values: CDR1 SGHTA, CDR2 FQGTGA. This CDR3 has 15 residues. Losses at the gene ends were 3 bases for V and 10 bases for J; bases not matched to a gene: 8. The CDR3 nucleotides read TGTGCCAGCAGCTTCATTAGCGGGAGGGCTCACGAGCAGTTCTTC. Its translation: CASSFISGRAHEQFF. Full variable domain (rest looked up from reference TRBV7-3 and TRBJ2-1): GAGVSQTPSNKVTEKGKYVELRCDPISGHTALYWYRQSLGQGPEFLIYFQGTGAADDSGLPNDRFFAVRPEGSVSTLKIQRTERGDSAVYLCASSFISGRAHEQFFGPGTRLTVL.

The table lists this clonotype with many counts. The chain is built from TRBV4-3 and TRBJ2-1; the D call may be TRBD1 or TRBD2 (5 bases each). The CDR3 is made up of 17 amino acids. V was pared by 1 base and J by 6 bases, with 19 bases between. Per germline, CDR1 LGHNA and CDR2 YSLEER. The CDR3 DNA reads as TGCGCCAGCAGCCAAGCCGTCGGGGTACTGAGGGGCAATGAGCAGTTCTTC. The encoded protein is CASSQAVGVLRGNEQFF.

This clonotype was counted between two and nine times. The chain joins TRBV9 to TRBJ2-5, with D possibly being TRBD1 (6 bases). Germline CDR1 and CDR2: SGDLS and YYNGEE. CDR3 size: 15 residues. Trimming pared 1 base from V and 1 base from J, leaving 11 bases between. The CDR3 region is CASSVTGTSQETQYF. In DNA, the CDR3 is TGTGCCAGCAGCGTAACCGGGACATCCCAAGAGACCCAGTACTTC.

A few counts support this clonotype. The rearrangement uses TRBV5-8 and TRBJ1-4; no clear D. Trimming cost V 7 bases and J 4 bases, with 11 bases left between them. This CDR3 has 13 residues. The germline V gene has CDR1 SGHTS and CDR2 YDEGEE. The CDR3 DNA sequence: TGTGCCAGCTACAGAAACCTTAATGAAAAACTGTTTTTT. This sequence encodes CASYRNLNEKLFF.